These T cell receptor beta chains were read from a single sample in a study of radiotherapy plus CTLA-4 blockade in lung cancer. TCRdb keeps only in-frame clones here, not all; method: immunoSEQ multiplex PCR. This table has tens of thousands of clones, 60% to 80% appearing once. The sequenced sample was peripheral blood, obtained from a patient treated with radiotherapy plus ipilimumab. These TCRs come from a human donor with non-small cell lung cancer who had stable disease on radiotherapy plus ipilimumab. Both conserved end residues are part of each CDR3. Each record gives: clone size, V gene, D gene, J gene, CDR3 DNA, CDR3 protein. The D gene is left open where the match is weak. Expanded clones get a size class; other rows say once, few or many, or leave the size out.

-	TRBV4-1	-	TRBJ1-2	TGCGCCAGCAGCCTATCCTATGGGGGGGAAGCCGGCTACACCTTC	CASSLSYGGEAGYTF
-	TRBV11-2	TRBD2	TRBJ2-3	TGTGCCAGCAGCTTAGGGGTTAGCGGGGGACCTGATACGCAGTATTTT	CASSLGVSGGPDTQYF
-	TRBV29-1	TRBD1	TRBJ1-2	TGCAGCGTTGGGGACAGGTACTATGGCTACACCTTC	CSVGDRYYGYTF
-	TRBV12-5	TRBD2	TRBJ2-2	TGTGCTAGTGGTCCGCCACTAGCGGTGGTGGCCGGGGAGCTGTTTTTT	CASGPPLAVVAGELFF
once	TRBV2	TRBD1	TRBJ1-6	TGTGCCACCTCCCGACAGGGGGTTACTAATAATTCACCCCTCCACTTT	CATSRQGVTNNSPLHF
-	TRBV5-4	-	TRBJ1-2	TGTGCCAGCAGCTCCCGGGGGAGGGCTATCTACGGAGGCTACACCTTC	CASSSRGRAIYGGYTF
-	TRBV4-1	-	TRBJ1-4	TGCGCCAGCAGCCGAGTCAGGGGATCGGATGAAAAACTGTTTTTT	CASSRVRGSDEKLFF
-	TRBV11-3	TRBD2	TRBJ2-7	TGTGCCAGCAGCTTCCGGGGGGGCTTCGTCTCCTACGAGCAGTACTTC	CASSFRGGFVSYEQYF
-	TRBV5-1	-	TRBJ2-3	TGCGCCAGCAGCTTGTTTAGTACGCAGTATTTT	CASSLFSTQYF
-	TRBV6-1	TRBD1	TRBJ1-5	TGTGCCAGCAGTCCCGACAGGGATCAGCCCCAGCATTTT	CASSPDRDQPQHF
-	TRBV20-1	-	TRBJ2-7	TGCAGTGCTAGGGAGATCTACGAGCAGTACTTC	CSAREIYEQYF
-	TRBV6-6	TRBD1	TRBJ2-7	TGTGCCAGCAGTTACGCGCTGACAGGGGGCGAGCAGTACTTC	CASSYALTGGEQYF
-	TRBV18	TRBD1	TRBJ2-7	TGTGCCAGCTCACCAGGACAGGGGCCGACCTACGAGCAGTACTTC	CASSPGQGPTYEQYF
-	TRBV6-4	-	TRBJ2-7	TGTGCCAGCAGTGGCCAGGGAGGTTTGTACGAGCAGTACTTC	CASSGQGGLYEQYF
few	TRBV10-1	-	TRBJ2-1	TGCGCCAGCAGTGACGGGATGGAGCAGTTCTTC	CASSDGMEQFF
-	TRBV27	-	TRBJ2-3	TGTGCCAGCAGTTTATCATCGTGGGCCTCAGATACGCAGTATTTT	CASSLSSWASDTQYF
-	TRBV30	-	TRBJ2-2	TGTGCCTGGAGTCCACTCGGGGGCACCGGGGAGCTGTTTTTT	CAWSPLGGTGELFF
few	TRBV23-1	-	TRBJ1-5	TGCGCCAACGGACAGCCGTTCATCTTAGCAATCAAGCCCCAGCATTTT	CANGQPFILAIKPQHF
-	TRBV7-8	TRBD2	TRBJ2-5	TGTGCCAGCAGCTTAAGATACCTAGCGGGGGGCGGAGAGACCCAGTACTTC	CASSLRYLAGGGETQYF
-	TRBV4-2	-	TRBJ1-2	TGTGCCAGCAGCCAAGAGTACACAGGAATGTATGGCTACACCTTC	CASSQEYTGMYGYTF
-	TRBV13	-	TRBJ2-3	TGTGCCAGCAGCCCCTGGACGGAGGCGGATACGCAGTATTTT	CASSPWTEADTQYF
-	TRBV7-9	TRBD2	TRBJ2-3	TGTGCCAGCAGCTTAAAGCGGGGGGACACAGATACGCAGTATTTT	CASSLKRGDTDTQYF
-	TRBV27	TRBD1	TRBJ2-6	TGTGCCAGCAGCAGGGGGGGACAGGGAGCCTCTGGGGCCAACGTCCTGACTTTC	CASSRGGQGASGANVLTF
-	TRBV28	-	TRBJ1-2	TGTGCCAGCAGTCGTTTTAGCTATGGCTACACCTTC	CASSRFSYGYTF
-	TRBV19	-	TRBJ1-2	TGTGCCACCGCGACAGGCAGAAACTATGGCTACACCTTC	CATATGRNYGYTF